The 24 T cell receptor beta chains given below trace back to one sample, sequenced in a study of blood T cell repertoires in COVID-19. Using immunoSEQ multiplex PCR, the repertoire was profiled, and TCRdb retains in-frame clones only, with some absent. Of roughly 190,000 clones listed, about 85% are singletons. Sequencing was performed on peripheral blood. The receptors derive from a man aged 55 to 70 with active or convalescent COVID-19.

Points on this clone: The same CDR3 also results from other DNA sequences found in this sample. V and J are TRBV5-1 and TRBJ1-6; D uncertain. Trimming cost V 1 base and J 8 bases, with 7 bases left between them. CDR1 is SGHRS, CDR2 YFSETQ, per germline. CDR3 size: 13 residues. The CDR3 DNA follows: TGCGCCAGCAGCTTGAAGTCGGATTCACCCCTCCACTTT. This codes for CASSLKSDSPLHF.

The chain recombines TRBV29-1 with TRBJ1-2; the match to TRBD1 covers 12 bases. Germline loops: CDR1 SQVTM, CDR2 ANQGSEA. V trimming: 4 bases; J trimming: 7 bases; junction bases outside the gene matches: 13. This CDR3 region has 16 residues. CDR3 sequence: CSVGMGMGQGAGGYTF. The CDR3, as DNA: TGCAGCGTTGGTATGGGAATGGGACAGGGGGCCGGTGGCTACACCTTC.

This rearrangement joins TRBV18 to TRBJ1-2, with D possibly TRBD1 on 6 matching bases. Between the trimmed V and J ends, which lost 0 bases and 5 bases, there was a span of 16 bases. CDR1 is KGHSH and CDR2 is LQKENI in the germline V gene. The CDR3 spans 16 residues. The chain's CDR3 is CASSPPTIRGGYGYTF. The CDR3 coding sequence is TGTGCCAGCTCACCACCGACGATCAGGGGTGGTTATGGCTACACCTTC.

For the CDR3, the DNA is TGTGCCATCAGTGGGGACAGGGGGCCGCCCCAGCATTTT. Amino acids: CAISGDRGPPQHF. The V and J genes are TRBV10-3 and TRBJ1-5; TRBD1 matches at 12 bases. CDR1 is ENHRY, CDR2 SYGVKD, per germline. Trimming removed 4 bases from V and 9 bases from J; junction bases left unmatched: 1. This CDR3 is built from 13 residues.

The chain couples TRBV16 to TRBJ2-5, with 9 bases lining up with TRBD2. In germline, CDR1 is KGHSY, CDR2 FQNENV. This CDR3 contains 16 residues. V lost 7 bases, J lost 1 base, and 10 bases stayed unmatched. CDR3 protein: CASTPLAGAPQETQYF. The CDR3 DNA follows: TGTGCCAGCACCCCCTTAGCGGGGGCCCCCCAAGAGACCCAGTACTTC.

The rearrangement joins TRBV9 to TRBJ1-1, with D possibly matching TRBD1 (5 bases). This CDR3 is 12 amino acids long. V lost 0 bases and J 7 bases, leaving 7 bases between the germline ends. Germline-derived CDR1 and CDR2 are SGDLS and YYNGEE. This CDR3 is CASSVVQGEAFF. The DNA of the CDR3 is TGTGCCAGCAGCGTAGTCCAGGGTGAAGCTTTCTTT.

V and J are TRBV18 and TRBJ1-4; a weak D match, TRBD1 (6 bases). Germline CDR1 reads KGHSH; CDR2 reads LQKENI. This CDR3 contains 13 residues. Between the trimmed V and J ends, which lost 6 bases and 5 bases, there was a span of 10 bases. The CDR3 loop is CASSGQKNEKLFF. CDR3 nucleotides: TGTGCCAGCTCTGGACAGAAGAATGAAAAACTGTTTTTT.

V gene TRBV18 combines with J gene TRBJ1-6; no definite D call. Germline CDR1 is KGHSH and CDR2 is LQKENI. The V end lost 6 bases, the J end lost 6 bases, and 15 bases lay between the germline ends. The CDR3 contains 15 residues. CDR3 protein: CASSPARSRNSPLHF. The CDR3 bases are TGTGCCAGCTCTCCTGCCCGGAGTCGTAATTCACCCCTCCACTTT. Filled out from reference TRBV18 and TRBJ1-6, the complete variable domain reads NAGVMQNPRHLVRRRGQEARLRCSPMKGHSHVYWYRQLPEEGLKFMVYLQKENIIDESGMPKERFSAEFPKEGPSILRIQQVVRGDSAAYFCASSPARSRNSPLHFGNGTRLTVT.

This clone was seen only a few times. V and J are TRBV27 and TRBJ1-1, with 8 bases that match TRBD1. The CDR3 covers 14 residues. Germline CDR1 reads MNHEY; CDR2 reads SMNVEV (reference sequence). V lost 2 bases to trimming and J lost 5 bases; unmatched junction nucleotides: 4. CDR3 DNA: TGTGCCAGCAGTTTAACAGGGGGGAGTACTGAAGCTTTCTTT. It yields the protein CASSLTGGSTEAFF.

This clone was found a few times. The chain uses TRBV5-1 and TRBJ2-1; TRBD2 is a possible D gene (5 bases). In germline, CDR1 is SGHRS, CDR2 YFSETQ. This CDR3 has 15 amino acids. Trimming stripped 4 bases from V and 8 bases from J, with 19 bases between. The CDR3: CASSPGIALTDEQFF. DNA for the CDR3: TGCGCCAGCAGCCCCGGTATAGCGCTCACCGATGAGCAGTTCTTC.

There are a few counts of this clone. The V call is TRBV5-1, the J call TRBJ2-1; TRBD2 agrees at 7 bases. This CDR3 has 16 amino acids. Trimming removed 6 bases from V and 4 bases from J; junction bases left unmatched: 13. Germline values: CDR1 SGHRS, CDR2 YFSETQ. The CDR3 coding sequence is TGCGCCAGCACCCTTACTGGACTAGGTAGTTACAATGAGCAGTTCTTC. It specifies CASTLTGLGSYNEQFF. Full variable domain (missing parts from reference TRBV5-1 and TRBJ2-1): KAGVTQTPRYLIKTRGQQVTLSCSPISGHRSVSWYQQTPGQGLQFLFEYFSETQRNKGNFPGRFSGRQFSNSRSEMNVSTLELGDSALYLCASTLTGLGSYNEQFFGPGTRLTVL.

The CDR3 coding sequence is TGTGCCAGCAGTCGATCCTTTGGCCAGCCCCAGCATTTT. As protein: CASSRSFGQPQHF. The rearrangement uses TRBV2 and TRBJ1-5; D is undetermined. The germline V and J ends were trimmed by 5 bases and 7 bases, with 12 bases remaining between them. The CDR3 runs 13 residues. Germline assignment: CDR1 SNHLY and CDR2 FYNNEI.

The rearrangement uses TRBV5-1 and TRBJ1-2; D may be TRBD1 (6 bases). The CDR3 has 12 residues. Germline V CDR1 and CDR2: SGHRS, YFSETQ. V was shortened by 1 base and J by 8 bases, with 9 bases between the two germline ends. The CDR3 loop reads CASSLTGPGYTF. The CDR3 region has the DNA TGCGCCAGCAGCTTGACAGGGCCGGGCTACACCTTC.

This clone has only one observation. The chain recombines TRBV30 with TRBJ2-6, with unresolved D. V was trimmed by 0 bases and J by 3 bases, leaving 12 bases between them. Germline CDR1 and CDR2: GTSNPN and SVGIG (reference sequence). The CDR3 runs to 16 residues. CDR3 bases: TGTGCCTGGAGTGTACGTCGGGTGGGTGGGGCCAACGTCCTGACTTTC. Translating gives CAWSVRRVGGANVLTF. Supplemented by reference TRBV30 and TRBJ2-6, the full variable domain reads SQTIHQWPATLVQPVGSPLSLECTVEGTSNPNLYWYRQAAGRGLQLLFYSVGIGQISSEVPQNLSASRPQDRQFILSSKKLLLSDSGFYLCAWSVRRVGGANVLTFGAGSRLTVL.

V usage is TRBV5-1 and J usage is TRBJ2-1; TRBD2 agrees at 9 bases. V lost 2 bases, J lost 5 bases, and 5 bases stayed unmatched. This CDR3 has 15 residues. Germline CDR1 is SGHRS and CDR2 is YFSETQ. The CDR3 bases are TGCGCCAGCAGCTTAAAAGCGGGGGGTAACAATGAGCAGTTCTTC. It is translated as CASSLKAGGNNEQFF.

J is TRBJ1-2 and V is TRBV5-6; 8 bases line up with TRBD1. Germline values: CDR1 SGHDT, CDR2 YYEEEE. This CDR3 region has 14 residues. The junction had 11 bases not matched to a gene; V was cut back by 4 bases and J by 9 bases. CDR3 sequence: CASSAEDRVPRYTF. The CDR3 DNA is TGTGCCAGCAGCGCCGAGGACAGGGTGCCTCGCTACACCTTC.

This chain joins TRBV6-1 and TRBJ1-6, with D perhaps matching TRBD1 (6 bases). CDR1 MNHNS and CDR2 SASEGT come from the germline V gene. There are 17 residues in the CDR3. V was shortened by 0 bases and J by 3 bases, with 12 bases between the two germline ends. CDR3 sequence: CASSEAGRGGYNSPLHF. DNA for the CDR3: TGTGCCAGCAGTGAAGCCGGCAGGGGCGGCTATAATTCACCCCTCCACTTT.

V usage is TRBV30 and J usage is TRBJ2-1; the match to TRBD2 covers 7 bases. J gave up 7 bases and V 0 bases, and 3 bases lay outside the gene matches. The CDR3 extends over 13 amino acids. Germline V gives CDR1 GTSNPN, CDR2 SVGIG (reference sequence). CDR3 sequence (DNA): TGTGCCTGGAGTGTACTAGCGCGGAATGAGCAGTTCTTC. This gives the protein CAWSVLARNEQFF.

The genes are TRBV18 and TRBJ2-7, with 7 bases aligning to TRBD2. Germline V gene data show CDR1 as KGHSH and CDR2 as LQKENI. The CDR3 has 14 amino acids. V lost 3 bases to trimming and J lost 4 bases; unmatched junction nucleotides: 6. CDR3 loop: CASSPPGGGYEQYF. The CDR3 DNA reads TGTGCCAGCTCACCCCCGGGAGGCGGGTACGAGCAGTACTTC.

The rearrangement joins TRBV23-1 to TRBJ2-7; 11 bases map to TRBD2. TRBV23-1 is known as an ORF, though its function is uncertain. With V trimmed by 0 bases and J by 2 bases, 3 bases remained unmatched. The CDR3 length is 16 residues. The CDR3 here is CASSQSIAGGTYEQYF. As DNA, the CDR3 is TGCGCCAGCAGTCAATCGATAGCGGGGGGGACCTACGAGCAGTACTTC.

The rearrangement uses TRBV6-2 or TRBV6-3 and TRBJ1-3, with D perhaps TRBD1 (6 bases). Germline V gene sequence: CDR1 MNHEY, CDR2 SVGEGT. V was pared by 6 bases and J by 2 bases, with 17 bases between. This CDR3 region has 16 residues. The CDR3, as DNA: TGTGCCAGCAGCCCGAGGACAGAGGCTCCTGGAAACACCATATATTTT. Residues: CASSPRTEAPGNTIYF.

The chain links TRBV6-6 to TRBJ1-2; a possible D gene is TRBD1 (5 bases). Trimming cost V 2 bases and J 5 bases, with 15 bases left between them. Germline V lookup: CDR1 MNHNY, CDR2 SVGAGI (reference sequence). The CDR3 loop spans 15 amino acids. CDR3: CASSYGVTGGYGYTF. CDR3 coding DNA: TGTGCCAGCAGTTACGGTGTCACCGGGGGGTATGGCTACACCTTC.

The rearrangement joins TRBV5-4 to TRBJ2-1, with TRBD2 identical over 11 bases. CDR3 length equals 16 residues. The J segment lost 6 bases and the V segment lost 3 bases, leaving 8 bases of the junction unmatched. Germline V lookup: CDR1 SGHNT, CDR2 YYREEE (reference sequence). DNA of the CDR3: TGTGCCAGCAGCTCACTAGCGGGGGCTGGGCCCAATGAGCAGTTCTTC. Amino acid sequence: CASSSLAGAGPNEQFF.

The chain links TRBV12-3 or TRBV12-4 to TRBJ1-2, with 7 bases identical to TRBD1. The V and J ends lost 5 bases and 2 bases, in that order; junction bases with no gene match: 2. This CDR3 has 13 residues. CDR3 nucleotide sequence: TGTGCCAGCAGTGGACAGGTGAACTATGGCTACACCTTC. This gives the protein CASSGQVNYGYTF.